The 26 T cell receptor beta chains below come from one sample, sequenced in a study of beta chain features in type 1 diabetes. Study-wide findings and caveats: Shortening that was moderate but significant affected the TCRB CDR3s of Type 1 diabetes patients in all four CD4+ subsets.

No antigen has been identified for these receptors. Expressed TCRB transcripts were sequenced after all isolated RNA was converted to cDNA. Generated by immunoSEQ multiplex PCR, the TCRdb table keeps only in-frame clones and is missing some. The sample lists around 70,000 clones, nearly 50% seen once, with roughly 0.7% in the top ten. Sequenced input: central memory CD4+ T cells from blood. These receptors originate from a man aged 25-40 years with type 1 diabetes.

This clone was observed a few times. The V gene is TRBV21-1, the J gene TRBJ2-1; the DNA was not used to check the table's D call, TRBD2. TRBV21-1 is recorded as a pseudogene. The CDR3 loop spans 17 amino acids. This chain's CDR3 is CASSKGGRRDPYNEQFF. DNA for the CDR3: TGTGCCAGCAGCAAAGGAGGAAGGAGGGACCCCTACAATGAGCAGTTCTTC.

This sequence joins TRBV14 and TRBJ2-5; 9 positions agree with TRBD2. Germline V CDR1 and CDR2: SGHDN, FVKESK. V lost 2 bases and J lost 5; bases outside the gene matches: 9. The CDR3 consists of 16 residues. The CDR3 DNA follows: TGTGCCAGCAGCCAACTAGCGGGGACCTTCGGGGAGACCCAGTACTTC. Amino acid sequence: CASSQLAGTFGETQYF.

This clone was seen more than once but under ten times. The rearrangement uses TRBV10-2 and TRBJ2-1, with a tentative D call TRBD2 (5 bases). In germline, CDR1 is WSHSY, CDR2 SAAADI. There are 13 residues in the CDR3. Trimming removed 5 bases from V and 9 bases from J, with 14 bases in between. The CDR3, as DNA: TGCGCCAGCAGTAAGGATCGGGCGGGTGAGCAGTTCTTC. It is translated as CASSKDRAGEQFF.

This chain connects TRBV5-1 to TRBJ2-7; weak D call: TRBD2 (6 bases). In germline, CDR1 is SGHRS, CDR2 YFSETQ. The V gene lost 0 bases and the J gene lost 3 bases, with 10 bases spanning the gap. The CDR3 loop spans 14 amino acids. CDR3 coding DNA: TGCGCCAGCAGCTTGGGGACTATCTTCTACGAGCAGTACTTC. Translating gives CASSLGTIFYEQYF.

A few counts support this clone. This rearrangement joins TRBV18 to TRBJ2-2, with a tentative D call TRBD1 (5 bases). Germline CDR1 is KGHSH and CDR2 is LQKENI. V lost 5 bases, J lost 3 bases, and 10 bases lay in between. This CDR3 is built from 14 residues. Written as DNA, the CDR3 is TGTGCCAGCTCAGTACAGGAGTACACCGGGGAGCTGTTTTTT. Protein product: CASSVQEYTGELFF. The variable domain in full, completed from reference TRBV18 and TRBJ2-2, reads NAGVMQNPRHLVRRRGQEARLRCSPMKGHSHVYWYRQLPEEGLKFMVYLQKENIIDESGMPKERFSAEFPKEGPSILRIQQVVRGDSAAYFCASSVQEYTGELFFGEGSRLTVL.

The rearrangement links TRBV7-9 to TRBJ1-5; no reliable D call. Germline loops: CDR1 SEHNR, CDR2 FQNEAQ (reference sequence). V gave up 1 base and J gave up 3 bases, with 7 bases separating them. The CDR3 length is 14 residues. The CDR3 DNA is TGTGCCAGCAGCTTAGGAGATCTCAATCAGCCCCAGCATTTT. Translating gives CASSLGDLNQPQHF.

The chain is built from TRBV5-1 and TRBJ1-1; D uncertain. The CDR3 runs to 14 residues. Per germline, CDR1 SGHRS and CDR2 YFSETQ. V was shortened by 0 bases and J by 1 base, with 7 bases between the two germline ends. CDR3 coding DNA: TGCGCCAGCAGCTTGGAACGGGGGAACACTGAAGCTTTCTTT. This gives the protein CASSLERGNTEAFF.

The V and J genes are TRBV9 and TRBJ2-7; 8 bases are shared with TRBD1. The CDR3 runs to 15 residues. The germline gives CDR1 SGDLS, CDR2 YYNGEE. V gave up 3 bases and J gave up 3 bases; unmatched junction bases: 8. The CDR3: CASSEGTGTLYEQYF. The CDR3 DNA reads as TGTGCCAGCAGCGAGGGGACAGGAACCCTCTACGAGCAGTACTTC.

V and J are TRBV4-1 and TRBJ2-3, with 11 bases that match TRBD2. Germline lookup yields CDR1 MGHRA and CDR2 YSYEKL. The CDR3 runs to 21 residues. Unmatched junction bases numbered 17, after V lost 1 base and J lost 2 bases. The CDR3 protein is CASSQGQGSGRAGGITDTQYF. CDR3 sequence (DNA): TGCGCCAGCAGCCAAGGTCAGGGTAGCGGGAGGGCCGGTGGGATCACAGATACGCAGTATTTT.

CDR3 in amino acids: CASDRRGRGTEAFF. The CDR3 nucleotides are TGTGCCAGCGACCGCAGGGGGCGCGGGACTGAAGCTTTCTTT. The rearrangement links TRBV9 to TRBJ1-1; 8 bases match TRBD1. The CDR3 runs 14 residues. CDR1 and CDR2 (germline): SGDLS, YYNGEE. Germline trimming cut 7 bases from V and 5 bases from J; bases unmatched to any gene: 10. The entire variable domain, with the rest obtained from reference TRBV9 and TRBJ1-1, is as follows: DSGVTQTPKHLITATGQRVTLRCSPRSGDLSVYWYQQSLDQGLQFLIQYYNGEERAKGNILERFSAQQFPDLHSELNLSSLELGDSALYFCASDRRGRGTEAFFGQGTRLTVV.

This clone was observed a handful of times. The V call is TRBV18, the J call TRBJ2-7; D may be TRBD1 (6 bases). Germline V gene sequence: CDR1 KGHSH, CDR2 LQKENI. This CDR3 region has 12 residues. V was cut by 3 bases and J by 5 bases, with 8 bases left in between. CDR3 sequence (DNA): TGTGCCAGCTCACCTAACAGGGACGAGCAGTACTTC. It codes for CASSPNRDEQYF.

This chain connects TRBV5-1 to TRBJ2-1; no clear D gene. The CDR3 is 15 residues long. Trimming stripped 0 bases from V and 5 bases from J, with 12 bases between. In germline, CDR1 is SGHRS, CDR2 YFSETQ. The CDR3 sequence is CASSLEPGVHNEQFF. The CDR3 region has the DNA TGCGCCAGCAGCTTGGAGCCCGGAGTCCACAATGAGCAGTTCTTC.

This clone has only a few counts. The gene calls are TRBV7-9 and TRBJ1-1; D is unclear. This CDR3 contains 16 residues. Looked up from germline, CDR1 is SEHNR and CDR2 is FQNEAQ (reference sequence). Deletions cut 1 base from V and 1 base from J, with 13 bases between. This chain's CDR3 is CASSLDLGRQNTEAFF. The CDR3 bases are TGTGCCAGCAGCTTAGACTTGGGCAGGCAGAACACTGAAGCTTTCTTT.

This clone has a handful of counts. This chain joins TRBV9 and TRBJ2-2; 7 bases line up with TRBD1. The CDR3 spans 16 residues. CDR1 and CDR2 (germline): SGDLS, YYNGEE. J was trimmed by 6 bases and V by 0 bases; bases with no gene match: 8. CDR3 in amino acids: CASSVVPGTAAGELFF. CDR3 DNA: TGTGCCAGCAGCGTAGTCCCGGGGACAGCTGCCGGGGAGCTGTTTTTT.

This chain joins TRBV2 and TRBJ2-7, with no clear D. The V gene's germline CDR1 is SNHLY and CDR2 FYNNEI. Trimming pared 1 base from V and 3 bases from J, leaving 16 bases between. The CDR3 is 16 residues long. Here the CDR3 reads CASSEDRTSFGYEQYF. The CDR3 bases are TGTGCCAGCAGTGAAGATCGCACCTCCTTCGGCTACGAGCAGTACTTC.

The chain recombines TRBV5-8 with TRBJ1-1; the D is unclear. Germline values: CDR1 SGHTS, CDR2 YDEGEE. The V end lost 4 bases, the J end lost 0 bases, and 7 bases lay between the germline ends. This CDR3 is built from 13 residues. Here the CDR3 reads CASSVELNTEAFF. The CDR3 DNA follows: TGTGCCAGCAGCGTAGAGTTGAACACTGAAGCTTTCTTT.

This clone was counted only a few times. The rearrangement links TRBV7-2 to TRBJ2-4; no clear D. V lost 1 base and J lost 0, with 7 bases in between. Germline CDR1 SGHTA, CDR2 FQGNSA. The CDR3 has 15 amino acids. This chain's CDR3 is CASSLEAVAKNIQYF. Written as DNA, the CDR3 is TGTGCCAGCAGCTTAGAGGCGGTAGCCAAAAACATTCAGTACTTC.

The chain combines TRBV11-3 with TRBJ2-1; 9 bases are shared with TRBD2. Germline trimming cut 4 bases from V and 6 bases from J; bases unmatched to any gene: 4. The CDR3 has 14 residues. In germline, CDR1 is SGHNT, CDR2 YENEEA. The CDR3 reads CASSSGLAGNEQFF. For the CDR3, the DNA is TGTGCCAGCAGCTCGGGACTAGCCGGCAATGAGCAGTTCTTC.

This clone was observed a handful of times. V is TRBV5-5 and J is TRBJ2-7; perhaps TRBD1 as D (6 bases). CDR1 and CDR2 from the germline V gene are SGHKS and YYEKEE (reference sequence). The CDR3 consists of 15 residues. With 4 bases removed from V and 1 base from J, the gap between germline ends came to 15 bases. The CDR3 region is CASSPSGGPSYEQYF. The CDR3 nucleotides read TGTGCCAGCAGCCCTAGTGGGGGCCCATCCTACGAGCAGTACTTC.

The chain links TRBV2 to TRBJ1-1; TRBD1 aligns across 10 bases. The length of the CDR3 is 16 residues. V was clipped by 6 bases and J by 4 bases; unmatched bases: 11. CDR1 and CDR2 from the germline V gene are SNHLY and FYNNEI. CDR3 in DNA: TGTGCCAGCAGCTCTGACTCTTGGACAGGGGGCACTGAAGCTTTCTTT. Protein sequence: CASSSDSWTGGTEAFF.

The rearrangement uses TRBV29-1 and TRBJ1-5; D possibly corresponds to TRBD1 (5 bases). The V end was cut by 7 bases, the J end by 4 bases, with 14 bases between. The CDR3 is made up of 13 amino acids. The germline CDR1 and CDR2 sequences are SQVTM and ANQGSEA. CDR3 DNA: TGCAGCGCTGCTTGGGGCCCGAATCAGCCCCAGCATTTT. As protein: CSAAWGPNQPQHF.

This clone was seen a few times. This chain uses TRBV18 with TRBJ1-1; D uncertain. Germline V gene data show CDR1 as KGHSH and CDR2 as LQKENI. The V end lost 0 bases, the J end lost 6 bases, and 8 bases lay between the germline ends. CDR3 length: 13 amino acids. The chain's CDR3 is CASSPPPPAEAFF. The DNA for the CDR3 is TGTGCCAGCTCACCACCTCCTCCAGCTGAAGCTTTCTTT.

The table lists this clone with a count of one. The chain joins TRBV5-6 to TRBJ1-4, with TRBD1 matching 9 bases. CDR1 is SGHDT and CDR2 is YYEEEE in the germline V gene. J lost 6 bases, V lost 4 bases, and 7 bases had no gene match. CDR3 length equals 15 residues. CDR3 amino acids: CASSLTGGADEKLFF. The CDR3 DNA reads as TGTGCCAGCAGCCTCACAGGGGGCGCGGATGAAAAACTGTTTTTT.

The V and J genes are TRBV5-1 and TRBJ2-7, with 9 bases that match TRBD2. Germline-derived CDR1 and CDR2 are SGHRS and YFSETQ. This CDR3 is built from 13 residues. Losses at the gene ends were 8 bases for V and 0 bases for J; bases not matched to a gene: 3. This CDR3 is CASSGGSSYEQYF. CDR3 nucleotide sequence: TGCGCCAGTAGCGGGGGCAGCTCCTACGAGCAGTACTTC.

This clone has a handful of counts. CDR3 loop: CASSWRAKGYEQYF. The CDR3 DNA follows: TGTGCCAGCAGCTGGAGGGCCAAAGGGTACGAGCAGTACTTC. The V and J genes are TRBV5-6 and TRBJ2-7, with D perhaps TRBD2 (6 bases). CDR3 length: 14 amino acids. Trimming took 3 bases from V and 4 from J, leaving 14 bases between them. Germline V lookup: CDR1 SGHDT, CDR2 YYEEEE.

A few counts support this clone. This chain links TRBV5-1 with TRBJ2-1; maybe TRBD2 (6 bases). This CDR3 spans 15 amino acids. V lost 3 bases and J 4 bases, leaving 14 bases between the germline ends. Germline V CDR1 and CDR2: SGHRS, YFSETQ. CDR3 bases: TGCGCCAGCAGCTCCCGGGACTCTAGATACAATGAGCAGTTCTTC. This encodes CASSSRDSRYNEQFF. Full variable domain (missing parts from reference TRBV5-1 and TRBJ2-1): KAGVTQTPRYLIKTRGQQVTLSCSPISGHRSVSWYQQTPGQGLQFLFEYFSETQRNKGNFPGRFSGRQFSNSRSEMNVSTLELGDSALYLCASSSRDSRYNEQFFGPGTRLTVL.